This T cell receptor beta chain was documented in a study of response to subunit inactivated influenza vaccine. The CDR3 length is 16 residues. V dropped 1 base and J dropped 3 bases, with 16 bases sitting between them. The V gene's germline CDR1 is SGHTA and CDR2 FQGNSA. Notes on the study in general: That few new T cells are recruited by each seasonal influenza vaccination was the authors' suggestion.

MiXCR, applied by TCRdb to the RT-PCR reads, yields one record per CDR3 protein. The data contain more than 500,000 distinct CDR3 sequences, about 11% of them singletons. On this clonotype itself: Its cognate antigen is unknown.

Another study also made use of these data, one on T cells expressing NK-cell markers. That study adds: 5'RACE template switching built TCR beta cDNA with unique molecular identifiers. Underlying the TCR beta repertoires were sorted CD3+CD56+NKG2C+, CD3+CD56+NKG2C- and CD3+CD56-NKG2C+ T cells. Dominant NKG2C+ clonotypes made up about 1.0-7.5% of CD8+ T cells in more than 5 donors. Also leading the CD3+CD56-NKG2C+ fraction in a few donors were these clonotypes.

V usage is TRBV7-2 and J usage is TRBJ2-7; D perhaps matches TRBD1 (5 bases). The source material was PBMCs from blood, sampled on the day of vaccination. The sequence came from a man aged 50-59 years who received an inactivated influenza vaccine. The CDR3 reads CASSLEGRQGSYEQYF. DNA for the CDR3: TGTGCCAGCAGCTTAGAAGGCAGGCAGGGAAGCTACGAGCAGTACTTC. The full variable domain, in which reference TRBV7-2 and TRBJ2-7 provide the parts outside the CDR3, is GAGVSQSPSNKVTEKGKDVELRCDPISGHTALYWYRQSLGQGLEFLIYFQGNSAPDKSGLPSDRFSAERTGGSVSTLTIQRTQQEDSAVYLCASSLEGRQGSYEQYFGPGTRLTVT.